A selection of T cell receptor beta chains follows, all from one sample in a study of cytomegalovirus exposure and HLA in healthy donors. Using immunoSEQ multiplex PCR, the repertoire was profiled, and TCRdb retains in-frame clones only, with some absent. The sample includes over 150,000 clones, approximately 76% of them seen just once. The sample was PBMCs. These receptors all stem from a man in his sixties in good health and CMV-seronegative. The CDR3 runs from the conserved cysteine through the conserved F or W. Each record gives: CDR3 DNA, CDR3 protein, J gene, clone size, V gene, D gene. A D gene is named only where the DNA matches it firmly. Where a row states a size, it is once, few, many or the class of an expanded clone; other rows omit it.

CDR3 DNA: TGTGCCAGCAGCCCGAGGACAGGGAGGAGCTCCTACGAGCAGTACTTC; CDR3 protein: CASSPRTGRSSYEQYF; J gene: TRBJ2-7; clone size: .; V gene: TRBV7-8; D gene: TRBD1
CDR3 DNA: TGTGCCAGTAGTATCGACAGGGGGCGGGATGAGCAGTTCTTC; CDR3 protein: CASSIDRGRDEQFF; J gene: TRBJ2-1; clone size: once; V gene: TRBV19; D gene: TRBD1
CDR3 DNA: TGTGCCAGCAGTGGGATTAGCTCGGGCACAGATACGCAGTATTTT; CDR3 protein: CASSGISSGTDTQYF; J gene: TRBJ2-3; clone size: .; V gene: TRBV2; D gene: .
CDR3 DNA: TGCGCCAGCAGTCCCGGGACAGTGTTCTCCTACGAGCAGTACTTC; CDR3 protein: CASSPGTVFSYEQYF; J gene: TRBJ2-7; clone size: once; V gene: TRBV10-1; D gene: TRBD1
CDR3 DNA: TGTGCCAGCAGCGAATTAAATCCGGGAGAGCAGTACTTC; CDR3 protein: CASSELNPGEQYF; J gene: TRBJ2-7; clone size: once; V gene: TRBV2; D gene: .
CDR3 DNA: TGTGCCTGGAGTGTCAGGGGGCGGGATGGCTACACCTTC; CDR3 protein: CAWSVRGRDGYTF; J gene: TRBJ1-2; clone size: .; V gene: TRBV30; D gene: TRBD1
CDR3 DNA: TGTGCCAGCATGGGACAGGGCTACGAGCAGTACTTC; CDR3 protein: CASMGQGYEQYF; J gene: TRBJ2-7; clone size: .; V gene: TRBV2; D gene: TRBD1
CDR3 DNA: TGTGCCAGCAGCTTACAGGGGAACAAAAACATTCAGTACTTC; CDR3 protein: CASSLQGNKNIQYF; J gene: TRBJ2-4; clone size: .; V gene: TRBV7-2; D gene: .
CDR3 DNA: TGTGCCAGCAGTCGGACTAGCGGCTTTAGGGATGAGCAGTACTTC; CDR3 protein: CASSRTSGFRDEQYF; J gene: TRBJ2-7; clone size: once; V gene: TRBV27; D gene: TRBD2
CDR3 DNA: TGTGCCAGCAGTTCGGGGGGGCAGGGGCTTGATAGCTACACCTTC; CDR3 protein: CASSSGGQGLDSYTF; J gene: TRBJ1-2; clone size: .; V gene: TRBV28; D gene: .
CDR3 DNA: TGTGCCAGCAGCACCCGACTAGCGGGGAGCAACGAGCAGTACTTC; CDR3 protein: CASSTRLAGSNEQYF; J gene: TRBJ2-7; clone size: .; V gene: TRBV21-1; D gene: .
CDR3 DNA: TGTGCCAGCAGTGAAATGGGGAGGGCAGGCTACACCTTC; CDR3 protein: CASSEMGRAGYTF; J gene: TRBJ1-2; clone size: .; V gene: TRBV5-6; D gene: .
CDR3 DNA: TGTGCCAGCAGTTTGGCCGCCGGGACAGGCTTAGAGACCCAGTACTTC; CDR3 protein: CASSLAAGTGLETQYF; J gene: TRBJ2-5; clone size: .; V gene: TRBV28; D gene: TRBD1
CDR3 DNA: TGTGCCAGCAGCCAAGGAGCGGGGGCCCTTACAGATACGCAGTATTTT; CDR3 protein: CASSQGAGALTDTQYF; J gene: TRBJ2-3; clone size: .; V gene: TRBV4-2; D gene: TRBD2
CDR3 DNA: TGTGCCAGCAGTCCGACGACAGGGGGCGTCTATGGCTACACCTTC; CDR3 protein: CASSPTTGGVYGYTF; J gene: TRBJ1-2; clone size: .; V gene: TRBV6-5; D gene: TRBD1
CDR3 DNA: TGTGCCAGCAGCACTCAACTAGCGGGGGGGCCCTACGAGCAGTACTTC; CDR3 protein: CASSTQLAGGPYEQYF; J gene: TRBJ2-7; clone size: .; V gene: TRBV5-4; D gene: TRBD2
CDR3 DNA: TGCAGCGTTGAACCGGATAGCGGGAGAGGGAACACCGGGGAGCTGTTTTTT; CDR3 protein: CSVEPDSGRGNTGELFF; J gene: TRBJ2-2; clone size: .; V gene: TRBV29-1; D gene: TRBD2
CDR3 DNA: TGCAGCGTTGTTACAGACTCTGGAAACACCATATATTTT; CDR3 protein: CSVVTDSGNTIYF; J gene: TRBJ1-3; clone size: .; V gene: TRBV29-1; D gene: .
CDR3 DNA: TGTGCCAGCAGCAAATGCCTAGCGGGTAATACCTACGAGCAGTACTTC; CDR3 protein: CASSKCLAGNTYEQYF; J gene: TRBJ2-7; clone size: few; V gene: TRBV21-1; D gene: .
CDR3 DNA: TGTGCCAGCAGCTCTAGGACAGGGGACGGAAACACCATATATTTT; CDR3 protein: CASSSRTGDGNTIYF; J gene: TRBJ1-3; clone size: once; V gene: TRBV7-2; D gene: TRBD1
CDR3 DNA: TGTGCCAGCAGCCTCATGGGGCGGCAAGAGACCCAGTACTTC; CDR3 protein: CASSLMGRQETQYF; J gene: TRBJ2-5; clone size: .; V gene: TRBV5-4; D gene: .
CDR3 DNA: TGTGCCAGCAACCCACAGGGACAGACGAGCTCCTACAATGAGCAGTTCTTC; CDR3 protein: CASNPQGQTSSYNEQFF; J gene: TRBJ2-1; clone size: .; V gene: TRBV9; D gene: TRBD1
CDR3 DNA: TGTGCCAGCAGCATGACAGGGTGGGGCCAGCCCCAGCATTTT; CDR3 protein: CASSMTGWGQPQHF; J gene: TRBJ1-5; clone size: .; V gene: TRBV7-9; D gene: TRBD1
CDR3 DNA: TGTGCCAGCAGCTCCTCGGGGACAGGGTACACCGGGGAGCTGTTTTTT; CDR3 protein: CASSSSGTGYTGELFF; J gene: TRBJ2-2; clone size: .; V gene: TRBV7-2; D gene: TRBD1
CDR3 DNA: TGTGCCAGCAGTACTGGTGGAGGACTAGCCAAAAACATTCAGTACTTC; CDR3 protein: CASSTGGGLAKNIQYF; J gene: TRBJ2-4; clone size: .; V gene: TRBV7-2; D gene: .
CDR3 DNA: TGCGCCAGCAGCTTGGGGGACAGCCAAAGCAATCAGCCCCAGCATTTT; CDR3 protein: CASSLGDSQSNQPQHF; J gene: TRBJ1-5; clone size: .; V gene: TRBV5-1; D gene: TRBD1
CDR3 DNA: TGTGCCAGCAGCACCGGACTAGCGGGAGACAATGAGCAGTTCTTC; CDR3 protein: CASSTGLAGDNEQFF; J gene: TRBJ2-1; clone size: .; V gene: TRBV7-7; D gene: TRBD2
CDR3 DNA: TGTGCCAGCACCCCCCAGGGACAGTGGAACTATGGCTACACCTTC; CDR3 protein: CASTPQGQWNYGYTF; J gene: TRBJ1-2; clone size: .; V gene: TRBV7-8; D gene: TRBD1
CDR3 DNA: TGTGCCAGCACCCGAATACTAGCTGCCGAGCAGTACTTC; CDR3 protein: CASTRILAAEQYF; J gene: TRBJ2-7; clone size: .; V gene: TRBV2; D gene: .